The 25 T cell receptor beta chains reported below all come from one sample, sequenced in a study of cytomegalovirus exposure and HLA in healthy donors. PCR was performed using 60 Vbeta and 13 Jbeta primers. Assay: immunoSEQ multiplex PCR; the TCRdb copy retains only in-frame clones and omits some. The table includes more than 35,000 clones, almost 70% detected once. The sequenced sample was PBMCs. Receptors originate from a middle-aged man in good health and CMV-seronegative.

The chain recombines TRBV25-1 with TRBJ2-3; TRBD2 matches at 9 bases. The CDR3 is made up of 16 amino acids. The trim removed 1 base at V and 5 bases at J, leaving 7 bases unmatched. Germline CDR1 is MGHDK and CDR2 is SYGVNS. The CDR3 loop reads CASSESVLAGIDTQYF. Written as DNA, the CDR3 is TGTGCCAGCAGTGAATCCGTCCTAGCGGGGATAGATACGCAGTATTTT.

Only a few counts were recorded for this clone. The rearrangement uses TRBV5-5 and TRBJ1-6; D perhaps matches TRBD1 (5 bases). Germline-derived CDR1 and CDR2 are SGHKS and YYEKEE (reference sequence). V shed 6 bases and J shed 5 bases, with 15 bases lying between them. This CDR3 has 15 amino acids. CDR3 sequence: CASIQTGLNNSPLHF. The CDR3 nucleotides are TGTGCCAGCATACAAACGGGACTGAATAATTCACCCCTCCACTTT.

The chain is built from TRBV9 and TRBJ1-6, with D possibly being TRBD1 (6 bases). V lost 4 bases, J lost 5 bases, and 13 bases lay in between. Germline CDR1 and CDR2: SGDLS and YYNGEE. The CDR3 sequence is 15 residues long. The CDR3 sequence is CASSIRGGNNSPLHF. For the CDR3, the DNA is TGTGCCAGCAGCATCCGGGGGGGCAATAATTCACCCCTCCACTTT. Drawing the rest from reference TRBV9 and TRBJ1-6, the complete variable domain is DSGVTQTPKHLITATGQRVTLRCSPRSGDLSVYWYQQSLDQGLQFLIQYYNGEERAKGNILERFSAQQFPDLHSELNLSSLELGDSALYFCASSIRGGNNSPLHFGNGTRLTVT.

The genes are TRBV7-2 and TRBJ1-1; 8 nucleotides match TRBD1. Germline V gene data show CDR1 as SGHTA and CDR2 as FQGNSA. This CDR3 contains 14 residues. Trimming took 5 bases from V and 6 from J; bases not matched to a gene: 8. The CDR3 protein is CASSPDRGSAEAFF. The CDR3 DNA follows: TGTGCCAGCAGCCCAGACAGGGGATCGGCTGAAGCTTTCTTT.

This clone has a handful of counts. CDR3 in DNA: TGTGCCAGCAGCGAGGATGACCGCATGAACACTGAAGCTTTCTTT. Protein product: CASSEDDRMNTEAFF. The chain employs TRBV2 and TRBJ1-1; no firm D call. V was cut by 6 bases and J by 0 bases, with 14 bases left in between. Germline V gene sequence: CDR1 SNHLY, CDR2 FYNNEI. The CDR3 loop spans 15 amino acids.

This clone was counted ten times or more. The genes are TRBV27 and TRBJ1-6; 8 bases agree with TRBD1. Trimming at V came to 4 bases and at J to 10 bases, leaving 9 bases not matched to a gene. The CDR3 length is 15 residues. CDR1 is MNHEY and CDR2 is SMNVEV in the germline V gene (reference sequence). CDR3 loop: CASSSFDRGDSPLHF. In nucleotides, the CDR3 is TGTGCCAGCAGTTCTTTCGACAGGGGCGACTCACCCCTCCACTTT.

The J gene is TRBJ1-6, the V gene TRBV30, with 7 bases lining up with TRBD1. CDR3 size: 16 residues. J lost 7 bases, V lost 5 bases, and 14 bases had no gene match. CDR1 GTSNPN and CDR2 SVGIG come from the germline V gene (reference sequence). This CDR3 reads CAWGSTRPGQNSPLHF. CDR3 in DNA: TGTGCCTGGGGGTCCACCCGACCGGGACAGAATTCACCCCTCCACTTT.

The chain links TRBV9 to TRBJ2-1; no clear D gene. The CDR3 has 12 residues. Trimming took off 0 bases at V and 8 bases at J, with 6 bases between the two ends. Germline V gives CDR1 SGDLS, CDR2 YYNGEE. In nucleotides, the CDR3 is TGTGCCAGCAGCGTAGATGGCCATGAGCAGTTCTTC. Its translation is CASSVDGHEQFF.

This chain links TRBV19 with TRBJ2-7, with D maybe TRBD1 (5 bases). Germline CDR1 is LNHDA and CDR2 is SQIVND (reference sequence). CDR3 length equals 11 residues. Between the trimmed V and J ends, which lost 4 bases and 6 bases, there was a span of 7 bases. The CDR3 nucleotides are TGTGCCAGTAGTAACACAGGCGAGCAGTACTTC. Protein sequence: CASSNTGEQYF.

This clone has only a few counts. The CDR3 reads CASRSSGGRTRELFF. The DNA of the CDR3 is TGTGCCAGCAGGTCTAGCGGGGGGAGAACCAGGGAGCTGTTTTTT. The chain couples TRBV6-5 to TRBJ2-2, with 11 bases that match TRBD2. The CDR3 totals 15 residues. The germline gives CDR1 MNHEY, CDR2 SVGAGI. V lost 6 bases to trimming and J lost 9 bases; unmatched junction nucleotides: 9.

A few counts support this clone. The chain has TRBV25-1 and TRBJ2-7; 14 nucleotides line up with TRBD2. This CDR3 is built from 15 residues. The V gene's germline CDR1 is MGHDK and CDR2 SYGVNS. V dropped 7 bases and J dropped 5; count of bases not matched to a gene: 7. The CDR3 coding sequence is TGTGCCAGCACCCCTAGGACTAGCGGGGGGAACGAGCAGTACTTC. It encodes CASTPRTSGGNEQYF.

The chain links TRBV4-1 to TRBJ2-5; 10 positions agree with TRBD2. The CDR3 length is 15 residues. With V trimmed by 5 bases and J by 2 bases, 5 bases remained unmatched. Germline CDR1 is MGHRA and CDR2 is YSYEKL. DNA for the CDR3: TGCGCCAGCAGCATCTTAGCGGGGGGACAAGAGACCCAGTACTTC. It yields the protein CASSILAGGQETQYF.

This rearrangement joins TRBV11-2 to TRBJ1-1; unclear D gene. Between the trimmed V and J ends, which lost 0 bases and 4 bases, there was a span of 15 bases. This CDR3 region has 16 residues. Germline CDR1 SGHAT, CDR2 FQNNGV. CDR3 sequence: CASSLEFGRRSTEAFF. The CDR3 DNA sequence: TGTGCCAGCAGCTTAGAATTCGGCAGGAGGTCCACTGAAGCTTTCTTT.

This rearrangement joins TRBV6-1 to TRBJ2-1; D gene ambiguous. V was trimmed by 1 base and J by 10 bases, leaving 11 bases between them. Germline V gene data show CDR1 as MNHNS and CDR2 as SASEGT. The length of the CDR3 is 13 residues. The CDR3 DNA reads TGTGCCAGCAGTGAAGGCCCCGTCGAGGAGCAGTTCTTC. Its translation is CASSEGPVEEQFF.

Points on this clone: The sample holds other DNA sequences that translate to the same CDR3. The chain carries TRBV7-6 and TRBJ2-5; 8 bases match TRBD1. This CDR3 contains 14 residues. Trimming at V came to 1 base and at J to 2 bases, leaving 0 bases not matched to a gene. Germline CDR1 SGHVS, CDR2 FNYEAQ. The CDR3 is CASSLGTGQETQYF. In nucleotides, the CDR3 is TGTGCCAGCAGCTTAGGGACAGGGCAAGAGACCCAGTACTTC.

This clone was recorded once. The CDR3 sequence is CSVEEGGGNSPQHF. CDR3 nucleotides: TGCAGCGTTGAAGAGGGGGGAGGGAATTCGCCCCAGCATTTT. V usage is TRBV29-1 and J usage is TRBJ1-5; weak D call: TRBD1 (5 bases). Trimming cost V 0 bases and J 9 bases, with 15 bases left between them. The CDR3 extends over 14 amino acids. The germline V gene encodes CDR1 SQVTM and CDR2 ANQGSEA.

J is TRBJ1-4 and V is TRBV18; D is uncertain. Germline lookup yields CDR1 KGHSH and CDR2 LQKENI. The CDR3 runs to 15 residues. V dropped 3 bases and J dropped 4 bases, with 12 bases sitting between them. CDR3 residues: CASSPGREFNEKLFF. The CDR3, as DNA: TGTGCCAGCTCACCCGGACGGGAGTTTAATGAAAAACTGTTTTTT.

This clone was observed a few times. The J gene is TRBJ2-7, the V gene TRBV30; D ambiguous. This CDR3 is 12 amino acids long. Germline CDR1 reads GTSNPN; CDR2 reads SVGIG (reference sequence). With 3 bases removed from V and 2 bases from J, the gap between germline ends came to 8 bases. The CDR3 bases are TGTGCCTGGAGCCACTCAACCTACGAGCAGTACTTC. Translating it yields CAWSHSTYEQYF.

This chain connects TRBV30 to TRBJ1-6, with D perhaps matching TRBD1 (6 bases). The CDR3 is made up of 13 amino acids. Germline CDR1 is GTSNPN and CDR2 is SVGIG (reference sequence). V was cut by 3 bases and J by 7 bases, with 10 bases left in between. CDR3 amino acids: CAWRDSPNSPLHF. Written as DNA, the CDR3 is TGTGCCTGGAGGGACAGCCCAAATTCACCCCTCCACTTT.

Here the CDR3 DNA reads TGTGCCATCAGCGGACAGATGAACACTGAAGCTTTCTTT. Encoded protein: CAISGQMNTEAFF. The chain uses TRBV10-3 and TRBJ1-1, with a possible D match to TRBD1 (6 bases). Per the germline V gene, CDR1 is ENHRY and CDR2 is SYGVKD. This CDR3 comprises 13 residues. With 6 bases removed from V and 0 bases from J, the gap between germline ends came to 8 bases.

This clone has only a few counts. The chain couples TRBV5-5 to TRBJ1-1, with D perhaps matching TRBD1 (6 bases). V was trimmed by 2 bases and J by 2 bases, leaving 16 bases between them. Germline lookup yields CDR1 SGHKS and CDR2 YYEKEE (reference sequence). The CDR3 has 16 residues. The chain's CDR3 is CASSLASGDTNTEAFF. The CDR3 DNA is TGTGCCAGCAGCTTAGCCTCTGGGGACACTAACACTGAAGCTTTCTTT.

This chain connects TRBV4-3 to TRBJ2-7; unclear D gene. This CDR3 is built from 13 residues. V was clipped by 1 base and J by 5 bases, with 9 bases between them. From germline, CDR1 is LGHNA and CDR2 YSLEER. The CDR3 loop reads CASSQVMENEQYF. CDR3 DNA sequence: TGCGCCAGCAGCCAAGTTATGGAGAACGAGCAGTACTTC.

The chain uses TRBV6-1 and TRBJ1-5; the D is unclear. The CDR3 spans 16 residues. V was clipped by 1 base and J by 3 bases, with 13 bases between them. Germline lookup yields CDR1 MNHNS and CDR2 SASEGT. The CDR3 sequence is CASSEEASASNQPQHF. The CDR3 DNA is TGTGCCAGCAGTGAAGAAGCGTCAGCTTCCAATCAGCCCCAGCATTTT.

As DNA, the CDR3 is TGTGCCAGCAGTGAAGAGGTGGGTAGCGGACTAGCCCCTCCTCGGCAGTACTTC. Its translation: CASSEEVGSGLAPPRQYF. The rearrangement uses TRBV2 and TRBJ2-7, with 8 bases lining up with TRBD2. The CDR3 runs to 18 residues. V shed 1 base and J 9 bases; nucleotides not matched to a gene: 20. CDR1 and CDR2 (germline): SNHLY, FYNNEI.

This chain connects TRBV2 to TRBJ2-7; the match to TRBD1 covers 11 bases. V gave up 6 bases and J gave up 5 bases; unmatched junction bases: 6. From germline, CDR1 is SNHLY and CDR2 FYNNEI. The CDR3 spans 14 residues. The DNA of the CDR3 is TGTGCCAGCAGACCGGACAGGGGGCTGAACGAGCAGTACTTC. The encoded protein is CASRPDRGLNEQYF.